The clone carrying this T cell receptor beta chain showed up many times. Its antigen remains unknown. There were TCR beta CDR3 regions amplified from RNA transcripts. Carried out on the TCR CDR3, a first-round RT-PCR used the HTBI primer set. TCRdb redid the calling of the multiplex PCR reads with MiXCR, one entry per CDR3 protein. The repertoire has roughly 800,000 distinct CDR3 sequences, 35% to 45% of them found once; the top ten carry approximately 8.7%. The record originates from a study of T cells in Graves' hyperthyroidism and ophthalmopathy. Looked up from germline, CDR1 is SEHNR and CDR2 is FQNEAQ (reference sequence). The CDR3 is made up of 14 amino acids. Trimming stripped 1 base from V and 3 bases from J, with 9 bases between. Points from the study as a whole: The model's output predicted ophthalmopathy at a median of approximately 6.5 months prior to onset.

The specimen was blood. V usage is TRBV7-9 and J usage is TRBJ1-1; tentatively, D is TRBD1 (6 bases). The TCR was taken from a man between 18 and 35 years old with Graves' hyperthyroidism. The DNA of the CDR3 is TGTGCCAGCAGCTTAGTGGCAGGGGACACTGAAGCTTTCTTT. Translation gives CASSLVAGDTEAFF. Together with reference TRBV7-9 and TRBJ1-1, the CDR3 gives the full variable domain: DTGVSQNPRHKITKRGQNVTFRCDPISEHNRLYWYRQTLGQGPEFLTYFQNEAQLEKSRLLSDRFSAERPKGSFSTLEIQRTEQGDSAMYLCASSLVAGDTEAFFGQGTRLTVV.